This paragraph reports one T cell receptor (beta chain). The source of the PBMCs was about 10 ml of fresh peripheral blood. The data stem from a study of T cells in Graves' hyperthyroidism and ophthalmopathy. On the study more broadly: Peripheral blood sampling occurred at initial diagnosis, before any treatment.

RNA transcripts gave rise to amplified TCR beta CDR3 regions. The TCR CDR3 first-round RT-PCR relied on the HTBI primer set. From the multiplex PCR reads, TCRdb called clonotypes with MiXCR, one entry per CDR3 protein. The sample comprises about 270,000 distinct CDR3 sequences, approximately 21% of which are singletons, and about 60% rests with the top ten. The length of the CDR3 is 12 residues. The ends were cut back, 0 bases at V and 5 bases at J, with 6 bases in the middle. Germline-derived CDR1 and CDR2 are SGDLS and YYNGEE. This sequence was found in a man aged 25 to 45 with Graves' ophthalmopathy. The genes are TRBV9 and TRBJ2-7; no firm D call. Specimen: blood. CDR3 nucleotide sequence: TGTGCCAGCAGCGTAGTTCGAGACGAGCAGTACTTC. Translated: CASSVVRDEQYF.